Each of the 3 T cell receptor beta chains below was sequenced from the same sample in a study of cytomegalovirus exposure and HLA in healthy donors. With 60 Vbeta and 13 Jbeta primers, the PCR was carried out. Generated by immunoSEQ multiplex PCR, the TCRdb table keeps only in-frame clones and is missing some. Of fewer than 200,000 clones listed, roughly 79% were seen once; the top ten hold roughly 4.5%. Sequenced sample: PBMCs. Every receptor here comes from a woman between 18 and 29 years old in good health and CMV-seropositive.

This chain links TRBV5-8 with TRBJ1-2; the match to TRBD1 covers 8 bases. Germline V gene sequence: CDR1 SGHTS, CDR2 YDEGEE. The CDR3 has 15 residues. V gave up 4 bases and J gave up 6 bases; unmatched junction bases: 11. The CDR3, as DNA: TGTGCCAGCAGCCCTCACCCCGACAGGGGAGATGGCTACACCTTC. This translates into CASSPHPDRGDGYTF.

The chain joins TRBV27 to TRBJ2-1; 8 positions agree with TRBD2. The germline V gene has CDR1 MNHEY and CDR2 SMNVEV (reference sequence). This CDR3 has 20 residues. J lost 4 bases, V lost 7 bases, and 24 bases had no gene match. CDR3 residues: CASTSARGRGLAGRYNEQFF. In DNA form, the CDR3 reads TGTGCCAGCACCTCAGCGCGGGGCCGTGGTTTAGCGGGGCGATACAATGAGCAGTTCTTC.

The V call is TRBV7-9, the J call TRBJ2-7; 14 nucleotides line up with TRBD2. There are 19 residues in the CDR3. V was clipped by 5 bases and J by 2 bases; unmatched bases: 14. CDR1 is SEHNR and CDR2 is FQNEAQ in the germline V gene (reference sequence). Here the CDR3 reads CASSLMTGTSGGHTYEQYF. The CDR3 nucleotides read TGTGCCAGCAGCCTCATGACCGGGACTAGCGGGGGTCATACCTACGAGCAGTACTTC.